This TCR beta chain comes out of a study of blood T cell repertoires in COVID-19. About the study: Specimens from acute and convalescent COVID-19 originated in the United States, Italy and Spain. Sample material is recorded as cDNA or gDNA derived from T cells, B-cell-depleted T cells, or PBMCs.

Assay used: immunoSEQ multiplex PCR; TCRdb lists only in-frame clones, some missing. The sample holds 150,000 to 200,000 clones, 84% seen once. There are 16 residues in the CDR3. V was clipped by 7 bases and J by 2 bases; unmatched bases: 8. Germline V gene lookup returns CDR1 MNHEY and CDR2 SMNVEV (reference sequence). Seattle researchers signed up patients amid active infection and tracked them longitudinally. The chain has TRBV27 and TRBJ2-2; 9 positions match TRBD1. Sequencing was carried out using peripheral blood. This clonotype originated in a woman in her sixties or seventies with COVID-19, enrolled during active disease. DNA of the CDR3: TGTGCCAGCATCGACAGGGGGGGATTTAACACCGGGGAGCTGTTTTTT. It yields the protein CASIDRGGFNTGELFF.